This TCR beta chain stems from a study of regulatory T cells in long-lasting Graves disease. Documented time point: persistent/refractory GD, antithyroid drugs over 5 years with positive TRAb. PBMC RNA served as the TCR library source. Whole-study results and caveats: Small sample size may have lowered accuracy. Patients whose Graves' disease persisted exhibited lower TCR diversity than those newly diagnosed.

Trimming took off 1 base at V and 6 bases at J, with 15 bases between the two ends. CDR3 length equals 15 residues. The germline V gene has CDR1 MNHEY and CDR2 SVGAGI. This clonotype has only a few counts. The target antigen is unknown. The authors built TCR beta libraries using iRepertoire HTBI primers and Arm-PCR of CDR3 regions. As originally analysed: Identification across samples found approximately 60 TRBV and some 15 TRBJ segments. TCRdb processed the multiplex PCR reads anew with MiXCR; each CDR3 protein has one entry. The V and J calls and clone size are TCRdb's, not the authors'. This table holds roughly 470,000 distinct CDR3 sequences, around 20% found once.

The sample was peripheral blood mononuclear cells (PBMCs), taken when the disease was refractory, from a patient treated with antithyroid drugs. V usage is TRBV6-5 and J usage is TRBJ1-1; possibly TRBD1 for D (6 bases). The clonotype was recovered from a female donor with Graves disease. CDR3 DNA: TGTGCCAGCAGTTACTTTTCAGGGGTGACCCCTGAAGCTTTCTTT. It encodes CASSYFSGVTPEAFF.